The rows below give T cell receptor beta chains drawn from one sample of a study of shared clonotypes between healthy human individuals. TCRdb's table, derived via immunoSEQ multiplex PCR, lists solely in-frame clones and lacks some. In the table there are roughly 2.1 million clones, roughly 91% of which are singletons. Sample: naive CD8+ T cells from PBMCs. These receptors all stem from a man between 18 and 35 years old in good health. Some clones in this sample may be carry-over from other donors' samples. Each CDR3 is given with its conserved first and last residue. D genes are given only for firm matches. Expanded clones get a size class; other rows say once, few or many, or leave the size out.

j_call v_call clone_size d_call cdr3_aa cdr3_nt
TRBJ2-2 TRBV28 - TRBD1 CASSYNLDRATGELFF TGTGCCAGCAGTTACAATCTCGACAGGGCAACCGGGGAGCTGTTTTTT
TRBJ2-5 TRBV15 - - CATSRDREETQYF TGTGCCACCAGCAGAGATCGGGAGGAGACCCAGTACTTC
TRBJ1-1 TRBV7-9 - - CASTPPIEAEAFF TGTGCCAGCACCCCCCCTATTGAAGCTGAAGCTTTCTTT
TRBJ2-7 TRBV10-3 - TRBD2 CAISAGLATSYEQYF TGTGCCATCAGCGCCGGACTAGCTACCTCCTACGAGCAGTACTTC
TRBJ2-1 TRBV12-5 - TRBD2 CASGFGTSDYNEQFF TGTGCTAGTGGTTTTGGGACTAGCGATTACAATGAGCAGTTCTTC
TRBJ2-1 TRBV27 - - CASKFAGRYSSYNEQFF TGTGCCAGCAAGTTCGCCGGACGGTATAGCTCCTACAATGAGCAGTTCTTC
TRBJ1-2 TRBV7-6 - - CASSPGLSYGYTF TGTGCCAGCAGCCCAGGCCTAAGTTATGGCTACACCTTC
TRBJ1-5 TRBV9 - - CASSASPQGQPQHF TGTGCCAGCAGCGCCTCTCCCCAGGGTCAGCCCCAGCATTTT
TRBJ2-7 TRBV5-6 - - CASSLGGGWNEQYF TGTGCCAGCAGCTTGGGCGGGGGCTGGAACGAGCAGTACTTC
TRBJ1-2 TRBV2 once - CASNSRQNNYGYTF TGTGCCAGCAACTCGAGACAGAATAACTATGGCTACACCTTC
TRBJ2-3 TRBV7-9 few - CASSLVAGTDTQYF TGTGCCAGCAGCTTAGTGGCAGGGACAGATACGCAGTATTTT
TRBJ2-1 TRBV4-1 - - CASSQDRGSGAVVYNEQFF TGCGCCAGCAGCCAAGATCGGGGGTCGGGGGCGGTGGTCTACAATGAGCAGTTCTTC
TRBJ2-7 TRBV7-6 - TRBD2 CASSPRLAGANYEQYF TGTGCCAGCAGCCCCAGACTAGCGGGTGCGAACTACGAGCAGTACTTC
TRBJ2-7 TRBV19 - - CASSITVKTYEQYF TGTGCCAGTAGTATTACGGTGAAAACCTACGAGCAGTACTTC
TRBJ2-1 TRBV10-2 - TRBD2 CASSEPSGRENEQFF TGCGCCAGCAGTGAACCTAGCGGGAGAGAAAATGAGCAGTTCTTC
TRBJ1-5 TRBV30 - - CAWGSNQPQHF TGTGCCTGGGGAAGCAATCAGCCCCAGCATTTT
TRBJ2-1 TRBV4-1 - - CASRQGRSSGEQFF TGCGCCAGCAGACAAGGACGAAGTTCTGGTGAGCAGTTCTTC
TRBJ2-5 TRBV27 - - CASSLSYRYVRGEETQYF TGTGCCAGCAGTTTATCGTATCGGTACGTTAGGGGAGAAGAGACCCAGTACTTC
TRBJ1-2 TRBV13 - - CASSSGTQGGYTF TGTGCCAGCAGCTCGGGGACCCAGGGGGGCTACACCTTC
TRBJ1-2 TRBV25-1 - - CASSELRNGDSYGYTF TGTGCCAGCAGCGAACTAAGGAATGGCGACAGCTATGGCTACACCTTC
TRBJ2-7 TRBV9 once - CASSPRDTHSYEQYF TGTGCCAGCAGCCCCCGGGACACCCACTCCTACGAGCAGTACTTC
TRBJ1-5 TRBV19 - - CASSWGNGQPQHF TGTGCCAGTAGTTGGGGGAACGGACAGCCCCAGCATTTT
TRBJ1-5 TRBV27 - - CASTPIGGRQPQHF TGTGCCAGCACCCCTATTGGGGGAAGACAGCCCCAGCATTTT
TRBJ2-7 TRBV5-1 - TRBD2 CASSFSGGYEQYF TGCGCCAGCAGCTTCTCGGGGGGCTACGAGCAGTACTTC
TRBJ2-1 TRBV27 - TRBD2 CASRRGTSGTSYNEQFF TGTGCCAGCAGAAGAGGGACTAGCGGGACATCCTACAATGAGCAGTTCTTC
TRBJ2-5 TRBV7-9 - TRBD1 CASKGQGQQETQYF TGTGCCAGCAAGGGACAGGGCCAACAAGAGACCCAGTACTTC
TRBJ2-5 TRBV15 - - CATSEGQRETQYF TGTGCCACCAGCGAAGGACAGCGGGAGACCCAGTACTTC
TRBJ2-7 TRBV29-1 - - CSFQGSGEQYF TGCAGTTTCCAGGGATCCGGCGAGCAGTACTTC
TRBJ1-6 TRBV11-2 - TRBD1 CASSLTWGQLNSPLHF TGTGCCAGCAGCTTAACATGGGGACAGTTAAATTCACCCCTCCACTTT
TRBJ2-2 TRBV7-9 - - CASSLFSQATGELFF TGTGCCAGCAGCTTATTTTCCCAAGCCACCGGGGAGCTGTTTTTT
TRBJ1-2 TRBV9 - - CASSVGASVTHYGYTF TGTGCCAGCAGCGTAGGGGCCTCGGTGACTCACTATGGCTACACCTTC
TRBJ2-7 TRBV4-1 - - CASSQEPGAYEQYF TGCGCCAGCAGCCAAGAACCGGGTGCCTACGAGCAGTACTTC
TRBJ2-7 TRBV27 - TRBD2 CASSRLAGASEQYF TGTGCCAGCAGTCGACTAGCGGGAGCAAGCGAGCAGTACTTC